This TCR beta chain came from a study of cytomegalovirus exposure and HLA in healthy donors. Study-wide points: Clonal expansion was found to be greater in HLA-associated TCR beta chains than in equally common others in a later analysis. A later analysis found TCR association rates differed by HLA locus, highest for DRB1 and lowest for HLA-C.

This clone has only one observation. Its antigen is currently unknown. PCR was performed using 60 Vbeta and 13 Jbeta primers. Source study methods: In a later analysis, 75 million to 85 million unique TCR beta chains included roughly 11 million shared by two or more donors. Repertoires were generated with immunoSEQ multiplex PCR, while TCRdb's copy carries only in-frame clones and drops some. V and J calls and clone size are those listed in that table; D and trimming were worked out from the DNA. The sample holds about 200,000 clones, about 86% seen once. This CDR3 is built from 13 residues. Trimming left V 5 bases short and J 4 bases short, with 9 bases between. Looked up from germline, CDR1 is SNHLY and CDR2 is FYNNEI.

The chain joins TRBV2 to TRBJ1-5; D is undetermined. Sequenced material: PBMCs. The receptor comes from a woman under 40 in good health and CMV-seronegative. The CDR3 bases are TGTGCCAGCAGTTCCCTCAGAAATCAGCCCCAGCATTTT. It encodes CASSSLRNQPQHF.